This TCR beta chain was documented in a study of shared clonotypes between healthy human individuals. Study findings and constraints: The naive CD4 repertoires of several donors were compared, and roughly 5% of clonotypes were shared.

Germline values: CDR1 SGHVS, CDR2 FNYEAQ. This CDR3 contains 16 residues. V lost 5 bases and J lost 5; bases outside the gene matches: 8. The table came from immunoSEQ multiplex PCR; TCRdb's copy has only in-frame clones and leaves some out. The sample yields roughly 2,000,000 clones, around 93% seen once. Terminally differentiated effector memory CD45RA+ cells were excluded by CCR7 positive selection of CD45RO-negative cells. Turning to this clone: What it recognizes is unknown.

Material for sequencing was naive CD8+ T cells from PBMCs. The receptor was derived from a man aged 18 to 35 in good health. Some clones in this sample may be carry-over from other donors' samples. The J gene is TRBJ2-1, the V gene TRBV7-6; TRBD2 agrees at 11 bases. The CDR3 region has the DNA TGTGCCAGCAGCCCTACGACTAGCGGGAAGGACAATGAGCAGTTCTTC. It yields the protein CASSPTTSGKDNEQFF.